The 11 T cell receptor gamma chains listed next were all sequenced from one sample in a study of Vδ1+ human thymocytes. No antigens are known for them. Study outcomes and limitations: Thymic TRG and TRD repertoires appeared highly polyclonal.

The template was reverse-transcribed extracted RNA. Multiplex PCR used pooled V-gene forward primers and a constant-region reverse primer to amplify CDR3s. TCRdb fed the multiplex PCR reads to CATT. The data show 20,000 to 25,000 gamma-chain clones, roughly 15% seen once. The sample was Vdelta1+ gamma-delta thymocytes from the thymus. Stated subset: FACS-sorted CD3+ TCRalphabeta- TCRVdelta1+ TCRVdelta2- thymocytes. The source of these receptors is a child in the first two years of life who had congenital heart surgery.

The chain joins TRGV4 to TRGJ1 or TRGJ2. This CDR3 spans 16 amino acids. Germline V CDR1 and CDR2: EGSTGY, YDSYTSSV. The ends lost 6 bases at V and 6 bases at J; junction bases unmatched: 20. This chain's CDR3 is CATWKSDQLRGYKKLF. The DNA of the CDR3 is TGTGCCACCTGGAAATCAGACCAACTTCGGGGTTATAAGAAACTCTTT.

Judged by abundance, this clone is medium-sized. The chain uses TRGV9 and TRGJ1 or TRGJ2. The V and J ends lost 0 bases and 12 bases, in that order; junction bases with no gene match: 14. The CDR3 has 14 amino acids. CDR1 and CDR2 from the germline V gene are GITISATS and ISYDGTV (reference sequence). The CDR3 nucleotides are TGTGCCTTGTGGGAGGTGATCCCTCGTAATAGGAAACTCTTT. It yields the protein CALWEVIPRNRKLF.

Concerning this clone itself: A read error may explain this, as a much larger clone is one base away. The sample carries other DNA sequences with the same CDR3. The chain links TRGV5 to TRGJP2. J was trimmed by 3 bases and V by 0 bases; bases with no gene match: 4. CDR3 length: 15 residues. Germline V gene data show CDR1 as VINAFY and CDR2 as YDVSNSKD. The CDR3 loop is CATWDRPCSDWIKTF. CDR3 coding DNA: TGTGCCACCTGGGACAGGCCGTGTAGTGATTGGATCAAGACGTTT.

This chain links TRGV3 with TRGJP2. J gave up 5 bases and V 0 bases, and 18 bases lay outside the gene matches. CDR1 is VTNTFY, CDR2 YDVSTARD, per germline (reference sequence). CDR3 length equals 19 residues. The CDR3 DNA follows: TGTGCCACCTGGGACAGGCCTGAAAACGTGGACAGGAGTGATTGGATCAAGACGTTT. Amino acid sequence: CATWDRPENVDRSDWIKTF.

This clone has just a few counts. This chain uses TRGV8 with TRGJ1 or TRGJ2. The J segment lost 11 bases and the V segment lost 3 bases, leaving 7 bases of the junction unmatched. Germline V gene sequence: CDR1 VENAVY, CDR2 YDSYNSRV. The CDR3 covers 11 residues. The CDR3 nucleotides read TGTGCCACCTGGGATGGTCGGGAGAAACTCTTT. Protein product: CATWDGREKLF.

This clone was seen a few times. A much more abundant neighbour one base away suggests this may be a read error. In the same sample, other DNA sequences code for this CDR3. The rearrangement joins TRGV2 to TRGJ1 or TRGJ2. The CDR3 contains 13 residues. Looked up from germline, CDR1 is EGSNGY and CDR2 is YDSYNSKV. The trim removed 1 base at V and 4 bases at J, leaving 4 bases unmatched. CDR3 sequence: CATWDGPYYKKLF. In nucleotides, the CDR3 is TGTGCCACCTGGGACGGTCCCTATTATAAGAAACTCTTT.

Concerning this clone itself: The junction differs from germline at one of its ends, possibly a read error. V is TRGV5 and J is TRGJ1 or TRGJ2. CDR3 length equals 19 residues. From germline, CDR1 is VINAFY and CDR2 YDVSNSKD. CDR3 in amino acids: CAAWDRRVLEPQCNYKKLF. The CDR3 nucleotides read TGTGCCGCCTGGGACAGGCGGGTCCTAGAACCTCAATGTAATTATAAGAAACTCTTT.

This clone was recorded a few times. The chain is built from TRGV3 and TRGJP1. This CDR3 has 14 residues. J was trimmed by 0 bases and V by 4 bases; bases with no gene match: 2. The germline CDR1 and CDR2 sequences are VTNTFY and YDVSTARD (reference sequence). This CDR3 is CATWDNTTGWFKIF. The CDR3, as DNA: TGTGCCACCTGGGATAATACCACTGGTTGGTTCAAGATATTT.

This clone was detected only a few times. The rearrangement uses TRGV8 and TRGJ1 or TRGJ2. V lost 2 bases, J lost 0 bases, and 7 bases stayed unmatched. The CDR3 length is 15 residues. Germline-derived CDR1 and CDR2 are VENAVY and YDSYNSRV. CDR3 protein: CATWDKSGNYYKKLF. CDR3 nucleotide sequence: TGTGCCACCTGGGATAAGTCGGGGAATTATTATAAGAAACTCTTT.

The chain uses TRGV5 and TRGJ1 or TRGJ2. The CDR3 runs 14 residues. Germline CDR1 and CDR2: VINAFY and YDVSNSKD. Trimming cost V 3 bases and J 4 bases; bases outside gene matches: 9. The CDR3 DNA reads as TGTGCCACCTGGGACCCGACACGGTATTATAAGAAACTCTTT. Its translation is CATWDPTRYYKKLF.

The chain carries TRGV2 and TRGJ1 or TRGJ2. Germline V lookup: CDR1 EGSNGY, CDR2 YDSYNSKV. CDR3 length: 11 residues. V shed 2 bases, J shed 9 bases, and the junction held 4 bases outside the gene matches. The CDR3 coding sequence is TGTGCCACCTGGGACGATACTAAGAAACTCTTT. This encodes CATWDDTKKLF.